The clone carrying this T cell receptor (beta chain) was recorded at least ten times. These data originate in a study of low-dose radiotherapy and immunotherapy resistance in tumors. The time point here: before trial treatment. Patients qualified if they had advanced solid tumors that lacked tumor-infiltrating lymphocytes. V gave up 6 bases and J gave up 3 bases; unmatched junction bases: 4. Germline loops: CDR1 SGHTA, CDR2 FQGTGA. This CDR3 is built from 14 residues. Gene-specific TRAV and TRBV primers were used for first-strand cDNA, covering alpha and beta chains. It was with a constant-region primer and a V-primer adapter that TCRs were amplified over approximately 20 PCR cycles. TCRdb re-analysed the reads in MiXCR, keeping a single row per CDR3 protein. The table records 100,000 or so distinct CDR3 sequences, 9.4% of them present only once.

Sequencing used PBMCs, obtained before treatment. This sequence joins TRBV7-3 and TRBJ2-2, with 7 nucleotides matching TRBD1. This clonotype was obtained from a male donor with prostate cancer. The CDR3 sequence is CASRRDRYTGELFF. The CDR3 DNA is TGTGCCAGCAGAAGGGACAGATACACCGGGGAGCTGTTTTTT.